This T cell receptor beta chain is drawn from a study of regulatory T cells in long-lasting Graves disease (dated by TCRdb to the early 2020s). About the full investigation: Patients with newly diagnosed Graves' disease had been on antithyroid drugs for under 3 months. The study took place in China and was registered as a clinical trial. Persistent Graves' disease patients were compared with newly diagnosed Graves' disease patients by peripheral blood TCR sequencing and RNA sequencing. A total of about 33 samples underwent TCR sequencing: around 13 from persistent and approximately 20 from newly diagnosed Graves' disease patients.

This sample's time point label indicates: newly diagnosed GD, antithyroid drugs for less than 3 months. For both TCR sequencing and RNA sequencing, RNA was extracted from PBMCs in TRIzol. The diagnosis of Graves' disease was made according to American Thyroid Association guidelines. Patients were recruited from an endocrinology department in Xi'an, China. From each patient, around 8.3 milliliters of peripheral blood was collected into an EDTA anticoagulant tube. PBMCs were isolated by Ficoll Paque Plus density gradient separation without further T cell sorting. An Agilent 2100 Bioanalyzer and agarose gel were used to check RNA quality, while a NanoDrop 2000 measured RNA concentration. Trimming takes 6 bases off V and 6 bases off J; junction bases not matched to a gene: 10. The CDR3 covers 14 residues, taking in both the cysteine and the phenylalanine. Kept here is only the CDR3 DNA, which spans 42 bases and is read in frame from base 1. CDR1 and CDR2 were assigned from the germline V gene (reference sequence) as SEHNR and FQNEAQ.

The full study reports these points: Compared with newly diagnosed patients, patients with persistent Graves' disease had lower TCR Shannon entropy and fewer highly expanded clones, which suggests clonal expansion. TRBV28, TRBJ1-2 and TRBJ2-5 were preferentially used in persistent disease, while TRBV20-1 and TRBJ2-1 were favored in newly diagnosed disease. A larger number of public clonotypes was shared among persistent patients (around 3,000) than among newly diagnosed patients (approximately 930). Only the TCR beta chain was sequenced and analyzed. Only peripheral blood was studied, because thyroid tissue, the primary lesion, was inaccessible. The authors noted that the small sample size was a limitation that may lower accuracy.

Receptors were amplified or captured by multiplex PCR. Sequenced on an Illumina HiSeq 4000. To build TCR beta libraries, CDR3 regions were amplified by Arm-PCR using iRepertoire HTBI primers. Before sequencing, the PCR products went through gel purification. The paper's data handling went like this. A total of 60 to 80 TRBV and some 15 TRBJ segments were identified across samples and were used for gene usage analysis of CDR3 amino acid clonotypes. COPE and FqMerger were used to merge the filtered high-quality paired reads into contigs. Contigs were aligned with BLAST to IMGT TRBV, TRBD and TRBJ reference genes, and CDR3 was defined per IMGT. Clonotypes above 0.1% frequency were classified as highly expanded clones. Shannon entropy was used to measure repertoire diversity, and the Gini coefficient was used to measure V-J evenness. A clonotype found in more than one individual was treated as public. TCRdb cleaned the public reads at Q25 with fastp, built clones with MiXCR and kept in-frame beta chains. Identical CDR3 proteins give one entry, which carries the most common genes and DNA. Here the V and J calls rest on TCRdb's processing, not on the authors' analysis. This sample holds 410,000 or so distinct CDR3 sequences; under 15% were observed only once. The top ten hold around 15% of the sample.

As to this clonotype: Its antigen is not yet known. Given a far larger clone just one base away, this is likely a sequencing read error.

The data were also submitted as part of a second study, on T cells in Graves' hyperthyroidism and ophthalmopathy. The second study's authors report: Stable Graves' hyperthyroidism was defined as the absence of progression to ophthalmopathy over 18 months of follow-up. Hyperthyroidism patients were newly diagnosed, had a disease duration of under 2 months, and were aged 18 to 65 years. Patients with uncontrolled infections, other autoimmune diseases, pregnancy or lactation were excluded. Diagnoses were established on the basis of clinical symptoms, serum thyroxine and TRAb, thyroid ultrasound, and orbital computed tomography. The TCR CDR3 was subjected to a first round of RT-PCR using the HTBI primer set and the Qiagen OneStep RT-PCR kit. Most expanded thyroid clonotypes (frequency above 0.001) were also found in blood, which suggests that blood repertoires may mirror thyroid immune responses. Ophthalmopathy was separated from stable hyperthyroidism by a 13 V-J signature model, with approximately 85% sensitivity and roughly 84% specificity obtained in cross-validation and 80%/75% obtained in testing. During validation, the model predicted progression to ophthalmopathy a median of approximately 6.5 months ahead of onset, with more than 60% sensitivity and almost 75% specificity. To identify distinguishing TCR V-J signatures, a discovery cohort of roughly 100 patients was used, comprising some 45 with Graves' ophthalmopathy and under 60 with stable Graves' hyperthyroidism. Prospective prediction of ophthalmopathy was tested in an independent validation cohort consisting of 18 to 20 hyperthyroidism patients and 15 to 17 patients who later progressed to ophthalmopathy. The 100 discovery patients were divided at random into training and test sets in a 7:3 ratio. In addition, the study compared T-cell repertoires in thyroid tissue and in blood from over 5 Graves' hyperthyroidism patients. After blood sampling, hyperthyroidism patients were treated with methimazole at a starting dose of 30 mg daily, and ophthalmopathy patients were treated with high-dose intravenous methylprednisolone. A second multiplex PCR round built the libraries, followed by size selection and purification. Sequencing of the libraries was done on an Illumina HiSeq2000 using paired-end 100 bp reads. SOAPnuke was used to process the raw data, throwing out any read that contained adapters or uncalled bases, had a mean Phred below 15, or lacked an exact constant-primer or identifier match. High-quality paired reads were merged with COPE v1.2.5, and unique nucleotide sequences were defined as clonotypes. MiTCR v1.1 was used to align clonotypes to the IMGT TRBV, TRBD and TRBJ reference segments. Only V-J combinations with frequency above 0.0001, covering approximately 99% of repertoires, were analysed. The TCS score was defined as F50 (clonal expansion) divided by E x V (chaos), with BLOSUM62-based TCRdist calculated between CDR3 peptides within each V-J. Welch's t-statistics and random forest reduced 450 to 600 V-J features to 13, which were used in a naive Bayes classifier (R e1071). No statistical method was used to set the sample size in advance, and investigators knew the group allocation. The paper describes TCR Vbeta CDR3 sequencing of about 140 peripheral blood samples, made up of approximately 40 ophthalmopathy patients, more than 70 hyperthyroidism patients and 17 progressor patients.

The material sequenced was peripheral blood mononuclear cells (PBMCs), taken at new diagnosis, from a patient treated with antithyroid drugs. The V and J segments used are TRBV7-9 and TRBJ2-7; 8 bases in between match TRBD2. The source is a woman in her twenties or thirties with Graves disease. Donor details come from another sample of the same person, matched by shared clones. The CDR3 sequence is CASRPSGGSCEQYF. Read as DNA, the sequence is TGTGCCAGCAGACCGTCGGGGGGGAGCTGCGAGCAGTACTTC.